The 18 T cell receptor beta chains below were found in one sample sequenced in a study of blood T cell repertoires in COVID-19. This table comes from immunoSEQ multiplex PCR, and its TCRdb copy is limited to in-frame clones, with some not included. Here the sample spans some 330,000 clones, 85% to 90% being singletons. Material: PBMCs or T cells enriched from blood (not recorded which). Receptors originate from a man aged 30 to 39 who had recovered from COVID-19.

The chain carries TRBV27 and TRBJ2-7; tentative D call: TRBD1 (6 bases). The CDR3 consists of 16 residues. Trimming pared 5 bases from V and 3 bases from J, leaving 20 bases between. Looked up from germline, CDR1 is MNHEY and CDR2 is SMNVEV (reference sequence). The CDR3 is CASSIRTESLYYEQYF. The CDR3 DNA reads TGTGCCAGCAGTATACGGACAGAGAGCTTATACTACGAGCAGTACTTC.

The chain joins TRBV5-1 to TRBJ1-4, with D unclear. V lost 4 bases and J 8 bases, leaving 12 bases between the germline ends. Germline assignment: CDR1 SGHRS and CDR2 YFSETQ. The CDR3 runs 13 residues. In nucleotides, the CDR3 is TGCGCCAGCAGCGAAGCGGCTTCGGAAAAACTGTTTTTT. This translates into CASSEAASEKLFF. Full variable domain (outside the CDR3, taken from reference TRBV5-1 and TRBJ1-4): KAGVTQTPRYLIKTRGQQVTLSCSPISGHRSVSWYQQTPGQGLQFLFEYFSETQRNKGNFPGRFSGRQFSNSRSEMNVSTLELGDSALYLCASSEAASEKLFFGSGTQLSVL.

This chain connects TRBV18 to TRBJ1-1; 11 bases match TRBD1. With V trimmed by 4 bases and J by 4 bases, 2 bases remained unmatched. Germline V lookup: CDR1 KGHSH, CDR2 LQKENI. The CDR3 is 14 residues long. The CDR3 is CASSQDRGLTEAFF. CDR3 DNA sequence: TGTGCCAGCTCACAGGACAGGGGGCTCACTGAAGCTTTCTTT.

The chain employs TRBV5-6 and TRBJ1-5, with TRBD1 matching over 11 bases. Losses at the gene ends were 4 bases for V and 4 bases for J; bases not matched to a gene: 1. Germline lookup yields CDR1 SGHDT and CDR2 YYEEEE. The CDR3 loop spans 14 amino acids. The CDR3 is CASSGDRGNQPQHF. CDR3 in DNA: TGTGCCAGCAGCGGGGACAGGGGGAATCAGCCCCAGCATTTT.

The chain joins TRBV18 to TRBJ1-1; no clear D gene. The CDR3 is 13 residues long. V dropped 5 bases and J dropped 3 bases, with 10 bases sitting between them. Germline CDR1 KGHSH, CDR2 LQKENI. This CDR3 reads CASSMHGDTEAFF. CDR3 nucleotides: TGTGCCAGCTCAATGCACGGGGACACTGAAGCTTTCTTT. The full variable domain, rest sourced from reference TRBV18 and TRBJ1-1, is NAGVMQNPRHLVRRRGQEARLRCSPMKGHSHVYWYRQLPEEGLKFMVYLQKENIIDESGMPKERFSAEFPKEGPSILRIQQVVRGDSAAYFCASSMHGDTEAFFGQGTRLTVV.

This chain's CDR3 is CATSDLSGRVPYNEQFF. CDR3 bases: TGTGCCACCAGTGATTTGAGCGGGAGGGTACCATACAATGAGCAGTTCTTC. The chain has TRBV24-1 and TRBJ2-1; TRBD2 aligns across 10 bases. This CDR3 has 17 residues. V was clipped by 0 bases and J by 4 bases; unmatched bases: 5. Looked up from germline, CDR1 is KGHDR and CDR2 is SFDVKD.

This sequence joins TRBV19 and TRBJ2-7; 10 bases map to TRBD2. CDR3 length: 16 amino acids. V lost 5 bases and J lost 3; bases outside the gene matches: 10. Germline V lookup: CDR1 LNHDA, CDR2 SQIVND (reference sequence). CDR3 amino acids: CASSHLPSGGLYEQYF. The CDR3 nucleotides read TGTGCCAGTAGTCACCTCCCTAGCGGGGGACTCTACGAGCAGTACTTC.

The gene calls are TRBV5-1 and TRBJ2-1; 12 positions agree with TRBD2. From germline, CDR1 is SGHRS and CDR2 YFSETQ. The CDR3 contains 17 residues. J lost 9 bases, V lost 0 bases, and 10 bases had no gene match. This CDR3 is CASSLAASGRAEGEQFF. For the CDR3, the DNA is TGCGCCAGCAGCTTGGCCGCTAGCGGGAGGGCCGAGGGTGAGCAGTTCTTC.

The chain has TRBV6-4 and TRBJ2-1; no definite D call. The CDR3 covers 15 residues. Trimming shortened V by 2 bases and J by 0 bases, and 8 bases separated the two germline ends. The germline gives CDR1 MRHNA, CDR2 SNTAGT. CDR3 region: CASSDTDGSYNEQFF. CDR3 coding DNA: TGTGCCAGCAGTGACACAGACGGCTCCTACAATGAGCAGTTCTTC.

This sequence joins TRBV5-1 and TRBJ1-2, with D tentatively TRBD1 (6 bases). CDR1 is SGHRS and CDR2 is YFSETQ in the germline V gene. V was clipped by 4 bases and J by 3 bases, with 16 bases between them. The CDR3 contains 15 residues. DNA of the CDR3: TGCGCCAGCAGCCAGGGATTTCCAGGGGACTATGGCTACACCTTC. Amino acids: CASSQGFPGDYGYTF.

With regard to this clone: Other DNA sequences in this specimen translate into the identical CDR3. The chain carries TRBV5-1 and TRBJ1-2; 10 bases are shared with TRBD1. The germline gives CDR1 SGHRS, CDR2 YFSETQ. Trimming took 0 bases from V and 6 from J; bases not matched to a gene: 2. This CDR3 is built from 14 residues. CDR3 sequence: CASSLVGTGDGYTF. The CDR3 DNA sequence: TGCGCCAGCAGCTTGGTAGGGACAGGGGATGGCTACACCTTC.

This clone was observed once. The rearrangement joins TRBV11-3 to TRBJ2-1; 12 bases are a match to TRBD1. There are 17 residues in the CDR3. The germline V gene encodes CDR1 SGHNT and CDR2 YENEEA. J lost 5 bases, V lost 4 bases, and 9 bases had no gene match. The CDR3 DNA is TGTGCCAGCAGCTCCTCCAGGGACAGGGGGCGCAACAATGAGCAGTTCTTC. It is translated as CASSSSRDRGRNNEQFF.

CDR3: CASSPDRDHNEQFF. The CDR3 DNA reads as TGTGCCAGCTCACCGGACAGGGACCACAATGAGCAGTTCTTC. V and J are TRBV18 and TRBJ2-1; 8 bases map to TRBD1. Per the germline V gene, CDR1 is KGHSH and CDR2 is LQKENI. V trimming: 3 bases; J trimming: 5 bases; junction bases outside the gene matches: 3. The CDR3 is made up of 14 amino acids.

CDR3: CASSQPPAGGRTEAFF. The CDR3 DNA reads as TGCGCCAGCAGCCAACCTCCCGCGGGGGGTCGCACTGAAGCTTTCTTT. The chain has TRBV4-1 and TRBJ1-1, with a possible D match to TRBD1 (5 bases). Per germline, CDR1 MGHRA and CDR2 YSYEKL. The CDR3 length is 16 residues. Trimming left V 2 bases short and J 4 bases short, with 17 bases between.

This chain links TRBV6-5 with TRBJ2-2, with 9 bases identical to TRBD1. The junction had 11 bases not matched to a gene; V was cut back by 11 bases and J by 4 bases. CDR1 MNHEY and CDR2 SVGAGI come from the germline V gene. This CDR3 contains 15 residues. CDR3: CAVRAQGASTGELFF. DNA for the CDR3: TGTGCCGTCCGGGCACAGGGGGCGAGCACCGGGGAGCTGTTTTTT.

The CDR3, as DNA: TGCAGCGCCGTACCTTACGGTGAGCAGTTCTTC. Its protein product is CSAVPYGEQFF. V is TRBV29-1 and J is TRBJ2-1, with D unclear. The germline V gene encodes CDR1 SQVTM and CDR2 ANQGSEA. Deletions cut 7 bases from V and 9 bases from J, with 13 bases between. The CDR3 runs 11 residues.

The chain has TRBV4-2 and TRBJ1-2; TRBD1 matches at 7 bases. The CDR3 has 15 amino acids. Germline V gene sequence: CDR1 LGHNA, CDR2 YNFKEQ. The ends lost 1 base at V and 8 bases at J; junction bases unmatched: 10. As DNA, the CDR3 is TGTGCCAGCAGCCAAGCCCCAACAGGGGCGGGGGGCTACACCTTC. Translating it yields CASSQAPTGAGGYTF.

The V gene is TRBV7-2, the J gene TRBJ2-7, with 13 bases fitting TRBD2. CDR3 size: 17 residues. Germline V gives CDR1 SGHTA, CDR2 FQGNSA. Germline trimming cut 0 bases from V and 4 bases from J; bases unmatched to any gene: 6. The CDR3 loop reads CASSLAWTSGSDYEQYF. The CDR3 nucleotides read TGTGCCAGCAGCTTAGCGTGGACTAGCGGGAGCGATTACGAGCAGTACTTC.